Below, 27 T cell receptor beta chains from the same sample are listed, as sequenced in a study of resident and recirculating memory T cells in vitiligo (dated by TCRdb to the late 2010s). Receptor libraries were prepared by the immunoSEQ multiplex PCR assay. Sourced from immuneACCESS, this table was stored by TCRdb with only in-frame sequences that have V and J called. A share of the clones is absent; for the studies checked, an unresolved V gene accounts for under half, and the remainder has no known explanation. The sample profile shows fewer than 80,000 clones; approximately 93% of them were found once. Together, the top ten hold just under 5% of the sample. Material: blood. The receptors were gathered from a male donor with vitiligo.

The DNA of the CDR3 is TGTGCCAGCAGCGTCGACAGGGCCAACTACAATGAGCAGTTCTTC. Translating gives CASSVDRANYNEQFF. The rearrangement joins TRBV7-2 to TRBJ2-1; TRBD1 agrees at 7 bases. V lost 5 bases, J lost 3 bases, and 7 bases stayed unmatched. The CDR3 contains 15 residues. Germline assignment: CDR1 SGHTA and CDR2 FQGNSA.

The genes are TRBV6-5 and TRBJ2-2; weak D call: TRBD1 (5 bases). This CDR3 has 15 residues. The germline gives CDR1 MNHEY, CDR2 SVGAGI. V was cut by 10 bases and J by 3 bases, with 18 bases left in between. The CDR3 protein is CANKLGQTHTGELFF. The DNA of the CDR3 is TGTGCCAACAAGCTCGGACAAACTCACACCGGGGAGCTGTTTTTT.

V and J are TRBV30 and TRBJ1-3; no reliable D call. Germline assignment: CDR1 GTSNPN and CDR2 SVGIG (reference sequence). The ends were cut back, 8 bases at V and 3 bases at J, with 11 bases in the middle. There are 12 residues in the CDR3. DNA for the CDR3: TGTGCCCTTTCAGTCCTTGGAAACACCATATATTTT. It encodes CALSVLGNTIYF.

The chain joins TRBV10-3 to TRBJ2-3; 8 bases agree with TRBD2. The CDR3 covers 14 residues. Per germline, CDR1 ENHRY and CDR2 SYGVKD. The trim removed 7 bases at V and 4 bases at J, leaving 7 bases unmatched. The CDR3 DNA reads TGTGCCATCACGCCAGCGGGGGTGGCAGATACGCAGTATTTT. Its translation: CAITPAGVADTQYF.

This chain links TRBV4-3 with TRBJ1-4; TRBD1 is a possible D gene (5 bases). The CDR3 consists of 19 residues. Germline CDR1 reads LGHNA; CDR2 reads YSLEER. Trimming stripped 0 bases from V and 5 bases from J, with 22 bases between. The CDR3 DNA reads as TGCGCCAGCAGCCAAGATCGACGGTACCCGACAGTAAGAAATGAAAAACTGTTTTTT. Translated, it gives CASSQDRRYPTVRNEKLFF.

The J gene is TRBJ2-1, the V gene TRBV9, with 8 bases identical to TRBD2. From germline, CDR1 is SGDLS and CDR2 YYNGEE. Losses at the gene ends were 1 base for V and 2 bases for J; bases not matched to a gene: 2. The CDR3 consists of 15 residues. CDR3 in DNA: TGTGCCAGCAGCGTACGCGGGGGGCCCTACAATGAGCAGTTCTTC. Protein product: CASSVRGGPYNEQFF.

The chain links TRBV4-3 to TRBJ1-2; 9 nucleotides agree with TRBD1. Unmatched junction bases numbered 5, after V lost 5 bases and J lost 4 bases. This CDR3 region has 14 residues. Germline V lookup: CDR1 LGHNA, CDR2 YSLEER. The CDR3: CASSSDRGIYGYTF. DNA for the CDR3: TGCGCCAGCAGCTCCGACAGGGGGATCTATGGCTACACCTTC.

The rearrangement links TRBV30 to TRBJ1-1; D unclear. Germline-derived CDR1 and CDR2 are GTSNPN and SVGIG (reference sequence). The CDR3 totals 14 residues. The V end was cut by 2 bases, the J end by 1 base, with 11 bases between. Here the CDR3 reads CAWSRVLENTEAFF. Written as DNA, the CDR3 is TGTGCCTGGAGTAGAGTTCTCGAGAACACTGAAGCTTTCTTT.

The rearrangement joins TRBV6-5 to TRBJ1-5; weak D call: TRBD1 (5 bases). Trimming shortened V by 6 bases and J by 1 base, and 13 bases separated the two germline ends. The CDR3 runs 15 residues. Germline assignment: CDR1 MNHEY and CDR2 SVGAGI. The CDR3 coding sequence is TGTGCCAGCAGCCGCCGCGGGGGAAGCAATCAGCCCCAGCATTTT. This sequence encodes CASSRRGGSNQPQHF.

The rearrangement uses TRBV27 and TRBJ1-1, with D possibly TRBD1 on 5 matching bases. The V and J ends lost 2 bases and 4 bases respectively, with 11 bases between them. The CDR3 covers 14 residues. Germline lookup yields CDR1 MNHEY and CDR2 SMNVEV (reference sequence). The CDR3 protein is CASSLGAGFTEAFF. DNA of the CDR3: TGTGCCAGCAGTTTAGGGGCAGGGTTCACTGAAGCTTTCTTT.

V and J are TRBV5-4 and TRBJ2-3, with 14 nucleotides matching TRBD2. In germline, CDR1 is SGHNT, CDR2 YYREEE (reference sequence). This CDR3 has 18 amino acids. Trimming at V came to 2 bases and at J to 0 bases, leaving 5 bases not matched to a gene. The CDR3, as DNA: TGTGCCAGCAGCTTACCCGGGACTAGCGGGGGAAGCACAGATACGCAGTATTTT. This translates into CASSLPGTSGGSTDTQYF.

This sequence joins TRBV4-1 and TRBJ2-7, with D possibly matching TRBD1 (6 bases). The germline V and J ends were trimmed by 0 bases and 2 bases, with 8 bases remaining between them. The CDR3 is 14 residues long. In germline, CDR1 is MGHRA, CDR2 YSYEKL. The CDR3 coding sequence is TGCGCCAGCAGCCAAGATTGGGACACCTACGAGCAGTACTTC. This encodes CASSQDWDTYEQYF.

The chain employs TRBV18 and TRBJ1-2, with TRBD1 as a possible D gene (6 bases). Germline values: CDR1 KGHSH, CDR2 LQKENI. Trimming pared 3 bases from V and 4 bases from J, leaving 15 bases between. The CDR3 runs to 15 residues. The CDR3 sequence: CASSPDSLTFYGYTF. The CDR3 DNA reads TGTGCCAGCTCACCGGACAGCTTAACCTTCTATGGCTACACCTTC.

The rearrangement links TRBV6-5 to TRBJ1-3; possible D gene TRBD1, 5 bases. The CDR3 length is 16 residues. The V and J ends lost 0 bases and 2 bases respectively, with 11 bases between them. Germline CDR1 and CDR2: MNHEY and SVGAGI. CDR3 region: CASSYSQGTTGNTIYF. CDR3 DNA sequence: TGTGCCAGCAGTTACTCGCAGGGTACCACTGGAAACACCATATATTTT.

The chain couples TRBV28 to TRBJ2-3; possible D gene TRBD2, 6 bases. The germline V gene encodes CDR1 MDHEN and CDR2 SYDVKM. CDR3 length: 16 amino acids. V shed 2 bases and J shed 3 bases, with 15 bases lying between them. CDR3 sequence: CASSLPPGAGTDTQYF. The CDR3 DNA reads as TGTGCCAGCAGTTTACCTCCTGGTGCGGGGACAGATACGCAGTATTTT.

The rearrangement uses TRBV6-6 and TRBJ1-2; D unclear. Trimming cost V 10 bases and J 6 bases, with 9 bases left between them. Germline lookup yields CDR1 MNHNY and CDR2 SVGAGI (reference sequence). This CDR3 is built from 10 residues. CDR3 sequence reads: CAIKEDGYTF. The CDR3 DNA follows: TGTGCCATCAAGGAGGATGGCTACACCTTC.

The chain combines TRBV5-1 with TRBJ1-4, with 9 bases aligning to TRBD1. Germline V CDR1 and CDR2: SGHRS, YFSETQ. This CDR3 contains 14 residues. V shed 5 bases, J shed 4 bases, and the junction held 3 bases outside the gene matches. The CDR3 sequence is CASRTGQGNEKLFF. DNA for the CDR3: TGCGCCAGCAGAACGGGACAGGGTAATGAAAAACTGTTTTTT.

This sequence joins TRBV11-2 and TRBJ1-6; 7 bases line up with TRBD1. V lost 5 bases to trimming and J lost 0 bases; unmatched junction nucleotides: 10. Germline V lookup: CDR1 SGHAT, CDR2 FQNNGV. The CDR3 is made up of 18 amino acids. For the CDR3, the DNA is TGTGCCAGCAGCCCCAAACAGGGGCCCCACTCCTATAATTCACCCCTCCACTTT. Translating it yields CASSPKQGPHSYNSPLHF.

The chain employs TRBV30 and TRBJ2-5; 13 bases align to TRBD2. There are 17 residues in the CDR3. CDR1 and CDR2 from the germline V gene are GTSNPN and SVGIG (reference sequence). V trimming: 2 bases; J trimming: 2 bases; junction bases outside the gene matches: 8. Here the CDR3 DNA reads TGTGCCTGGAGTACCCCGCTACTAGCGGGGGGGCAAGAGACCCAGTACTTC. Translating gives CAWSTPLLAGGQETQYF.

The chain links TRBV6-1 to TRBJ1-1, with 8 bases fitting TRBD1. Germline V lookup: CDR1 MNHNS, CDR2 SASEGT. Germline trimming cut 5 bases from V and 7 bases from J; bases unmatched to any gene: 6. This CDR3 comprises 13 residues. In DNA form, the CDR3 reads TGTGCCAGCAGTAAACAGGGGGGATATGAAGCTTTCTTT. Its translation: CASSKQGGYEAFF.

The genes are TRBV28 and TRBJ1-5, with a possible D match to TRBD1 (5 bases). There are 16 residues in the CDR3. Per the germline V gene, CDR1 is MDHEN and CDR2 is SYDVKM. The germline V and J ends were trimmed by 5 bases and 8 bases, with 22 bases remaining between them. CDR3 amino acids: CASSPAGRGRNEPQHF. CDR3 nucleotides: TGTGCCAGCAGTCCGGCCGGGAGGGGAAGGAACGAGCCCCAGCATTTT.

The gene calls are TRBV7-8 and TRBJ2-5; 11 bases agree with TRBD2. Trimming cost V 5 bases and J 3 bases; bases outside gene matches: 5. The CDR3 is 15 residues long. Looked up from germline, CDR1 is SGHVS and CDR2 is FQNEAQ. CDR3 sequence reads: CASSPQTSGKETQYF. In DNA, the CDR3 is TGTGCCAGCAGCCCGCAGACTAGCGGGAAAGAGACCCAGTACTTC.

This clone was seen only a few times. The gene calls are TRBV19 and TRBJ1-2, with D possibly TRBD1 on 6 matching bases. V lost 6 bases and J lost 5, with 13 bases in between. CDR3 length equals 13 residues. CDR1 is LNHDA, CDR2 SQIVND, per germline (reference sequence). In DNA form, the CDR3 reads TGTGCCAGTAGAATCAGGGGATTGTATGGCTACACCTTC. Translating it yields CASRIRGLYGYTF. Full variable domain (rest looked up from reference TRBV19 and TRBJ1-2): DGGITQSPKYLFRKEGQNVTLSCEQNLNHDAMYWYRQDPGQGLRLIYYSQIVNDFQKGDIAEGYSVSREKKESFPLTVTSAQKNPTAFYLCASRIRGLYGYTFGSGTRLTVV.

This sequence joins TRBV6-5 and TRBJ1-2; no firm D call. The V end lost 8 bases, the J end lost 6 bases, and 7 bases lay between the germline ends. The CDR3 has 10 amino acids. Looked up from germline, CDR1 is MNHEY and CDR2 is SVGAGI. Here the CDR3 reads CASFYNGYTF. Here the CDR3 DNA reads TGTGCCAGCTTTTATAATGGCTACACCTTC.

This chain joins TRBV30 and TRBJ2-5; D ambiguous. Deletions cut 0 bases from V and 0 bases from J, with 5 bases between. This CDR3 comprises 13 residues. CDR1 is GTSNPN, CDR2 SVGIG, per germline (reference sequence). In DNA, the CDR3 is TGTGCCTGGAGTGTACAGAACCAAGAGACCCAGTACTTC. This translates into CAWSVQNQETQYF.

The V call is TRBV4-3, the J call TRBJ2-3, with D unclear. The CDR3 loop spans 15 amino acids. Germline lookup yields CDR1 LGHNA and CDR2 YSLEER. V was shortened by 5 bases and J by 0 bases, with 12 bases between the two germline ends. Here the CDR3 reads CASSSRETSTDTQYF. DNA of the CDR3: TGCGCCAGCAGCTCACGCGAAACTAGCACAGATACGCAGTATTTT.

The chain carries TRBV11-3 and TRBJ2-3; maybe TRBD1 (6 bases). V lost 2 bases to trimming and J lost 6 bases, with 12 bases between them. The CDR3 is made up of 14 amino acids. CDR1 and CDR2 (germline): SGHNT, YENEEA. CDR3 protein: CASSLTQGTDTQYF. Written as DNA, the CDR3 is TGTGCCAGCAGCTTAACTCAGGGGACCGATACGCAGTATTTT.